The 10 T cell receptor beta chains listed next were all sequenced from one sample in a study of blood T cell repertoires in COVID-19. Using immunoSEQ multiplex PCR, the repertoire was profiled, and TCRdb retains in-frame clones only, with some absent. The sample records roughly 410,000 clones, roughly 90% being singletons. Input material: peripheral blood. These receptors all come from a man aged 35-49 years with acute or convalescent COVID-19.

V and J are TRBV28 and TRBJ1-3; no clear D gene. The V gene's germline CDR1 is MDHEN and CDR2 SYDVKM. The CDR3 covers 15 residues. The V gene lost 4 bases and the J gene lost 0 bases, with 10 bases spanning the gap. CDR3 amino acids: CASSSQIYSGNTIYF. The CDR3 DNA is TGTGCCAGCAGTTCCCAGATTTACTCTGGAAACACCATATATTTT.

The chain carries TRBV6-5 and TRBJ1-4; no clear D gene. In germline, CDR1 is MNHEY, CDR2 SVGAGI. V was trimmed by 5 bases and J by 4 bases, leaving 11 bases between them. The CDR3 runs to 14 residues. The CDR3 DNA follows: TGTGCCAGCAGTACCACGGTGTTTAATGAAAAACTGTTTTTT. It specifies CASSTTVFNEKLFF.

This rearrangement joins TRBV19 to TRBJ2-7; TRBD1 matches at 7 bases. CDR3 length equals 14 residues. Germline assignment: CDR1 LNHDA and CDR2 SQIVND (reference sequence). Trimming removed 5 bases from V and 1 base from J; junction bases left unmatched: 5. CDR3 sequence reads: CASSSGQVSYEQYF. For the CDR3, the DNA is TGTGCCAGTAGTTCCGGACAGGTTTCCTACGAGCAGTACTTC.

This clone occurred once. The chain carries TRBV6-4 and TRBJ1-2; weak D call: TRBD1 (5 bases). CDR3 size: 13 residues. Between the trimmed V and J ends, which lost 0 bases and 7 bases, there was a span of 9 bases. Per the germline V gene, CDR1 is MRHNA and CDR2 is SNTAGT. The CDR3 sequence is CASSDSAGLGYTF. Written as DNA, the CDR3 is TGTGCCAGCAGTGACTCGGCAGGGCTTGGCTACACCTTC.

CDR3 coding DNA: TGTGCCAGCAGGCAACAGGGGGCGCGTGACTACACCTTC. Its translation: CASRQQGARDYTF. This rearrangement joins TRBV6-5 to TRBJ1-2, with TRBD1 matching 9 bases. With 6 bases clipped from V and 10 bases from J, the junction kept 9 bases outside the gene matches. CDR3 length equals 13 residues. The germline gives CDR1 MNHEY, CDR2 SVGAGI.

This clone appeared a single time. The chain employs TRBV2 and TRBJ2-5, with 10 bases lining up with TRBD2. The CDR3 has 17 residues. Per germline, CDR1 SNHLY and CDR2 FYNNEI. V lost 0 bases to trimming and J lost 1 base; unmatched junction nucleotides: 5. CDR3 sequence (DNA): TGTGCCAGCAGTGAAGCCGGACTAGCGGCCCTCCAAGAGACCCAGTACTTC. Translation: CASSEAGLAALQETQYF.

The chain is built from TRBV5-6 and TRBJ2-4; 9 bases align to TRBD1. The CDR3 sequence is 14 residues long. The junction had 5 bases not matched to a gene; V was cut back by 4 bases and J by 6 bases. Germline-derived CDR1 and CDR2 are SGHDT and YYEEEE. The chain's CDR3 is CASSRIQGANIQYF. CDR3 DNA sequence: TGTGCCAGCAGCCGGATACAGGGGGCAAACATTCAGTACTTC. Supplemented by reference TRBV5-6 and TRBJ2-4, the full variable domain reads DAGVTQSPTHLIKTRGQQVTLRCSPKSGHDTVSWYQQALGQGPQFIFQYYEEEERQRGNFPDRFSGHQFPNYSSELNVNALLLGDSALYLCASSRIQGANIQYFGAGTRLSVL.

CDR3 amino acids: CASSPDRAGTGELFF. Here the CDR3 DNA reads TGTGCCAGCAGTCCGGACAGAGCCGGCACCGGGGAGCTGTTTTTT. V usage is TRBV2 and J usage is TRBJ2-2, with a tentative D call TRBD1 (6 bases). This CDR3 contains 15 residues. The V gene's germline CDR1 is SNHLY and CDR2 FYNNEI. Trimming shortened V by 5 bases and J by 4 bases, and 14 bases separated the two germline ends.

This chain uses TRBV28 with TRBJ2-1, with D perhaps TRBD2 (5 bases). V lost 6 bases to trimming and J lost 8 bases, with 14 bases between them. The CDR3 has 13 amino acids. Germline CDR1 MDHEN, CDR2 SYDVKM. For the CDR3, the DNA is TGTGCCAGCAGATGGACTGACGGCCATGAGCAGTTCTTC. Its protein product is CASRWTDGHEQFF.

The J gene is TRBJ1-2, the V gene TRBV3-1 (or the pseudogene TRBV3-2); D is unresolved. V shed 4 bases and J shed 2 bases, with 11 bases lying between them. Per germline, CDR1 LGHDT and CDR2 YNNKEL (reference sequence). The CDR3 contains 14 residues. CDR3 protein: CASSPQEGNYGYTF. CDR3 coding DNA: TGTGCCAGCAGCCCCCAGGAGGGAAACTATGGCTACACCTTC.